These T cell receptor beta chains were read from a single sample in a study of cytomegalovirus exposure and HLA in healthy donors. TCRdb keeps only in-frame clones here, not all; method: immunoSEQ multiplex PCR. The sample has 150,000 to 200,000 clones, about 80% seen once. The sample was PBMCs. These receptors originate from a woman aged 45-60 years in good health and CMV-seropositive. The CDR3 runs from the conserved cysteine through the conserved F or W. The order of the fields is V gene, clone size, J gene, D gene, CDR3 DNA, CDR3 protein. D genes are given only for firm matches. Clone sizes are given selectively: once, few, many, or a class where the clone is expanded.

V: TRBV7-2; size: NA; J: TRBJ1-3; D: NA; DNA: TGTGCCAGCAGCTTGACAGCTTACTCTGGAAACACCATATATTTT; CDR3: CASSLTAYSGNTIYF
V: TRBV6-4; size: NA; J: TRBJ2-3; D: NA; DNA: TGTGCCAGCAAAGAAACAGATACCACAGATACGCAGTATTTT; CDR3: CASKETDTTDTQYF
V: TRBV18; size: few; J: TRBJ1-4; D: NA; DNA: TGTGCCAGCTCAGCCCGCGGGGGTGAAAAACTGTTTTTT; CDR3: CASSARGGEKLFF
V: TRBV6-1; size: NA; J: TRBJ1-1; D: TRBD1; DNA: TGTGCCAGCACCTGGGACAGGGGAGTTGGCACTGAAGCTTTCTTT; CDR3: CASTWDRGVGTEAFF
V: TRBV7-3; size: NA; J: TRBJ1-2; D: TRBD1; DNA: TGTGCCAGCAGCTTAAAAGCAGGGGGAAACTATGGCTACACCTTC; CDR3: CASSLKAGGNYGYTF
V: TRBV15; size: NA; J: TRBJ1-5; D: TRBD1; DNA: TGTGCCACCAGCAGGGACAGGGGCAATCAGCCCCAGCATTTT; CDR3: CATSRDRGNQPQHF
V: TRBV18; size: NA; J: TRBJ1-5; D: TRBD1; DNA: TGTGCCAGCTCACCAATAGCAGGGGGAGGCAATCAGCCCCAGCATTTT; CDR3: CASSPIAGGGNQPQHF
V: TRBV5-4; size: NA; J: TRBJ1-2; D: NA; DNA: TGTGCCAGCAGCCCCCAAGGAGGGAACTATGGCTACACCTTC; CDR3: CASSPQGGNYGYTF
V: TRBV30; size: NA; J: TRBJ2-5; D: TRBD1; DNA: TGTGCGGGACAGGGGGGGACAGGGACCCAGTACTTC; CDR3: CAGQGGTGTQYF
V: TRBV9; size: NA; J: TRBJ2-7; D: TRBD2; DNA: TGTGCCAGCAGCGTAGGCACTAGCGCAAGCGCTTCCCCCTACGAGCAGTACTTC; CDR3: CASSVGTSASASPYEQYF
V: TRBV19; size: NA; J: TRBJ1-5; D: TRBD1; DNA: TGTGCCAGTAGTATCGGGGCAGGGGGCCGTCAGCCCCAGCATTTT; CDR3: CASSIGAGGRQPQHF
V: TRBV6-6; size: NA; J: TRBJ1-2; D: NA; DNA: TGTGCCAGCGGGAGGGAGAATGGCTACACCTTC; CDR3: CASGRENGYTF
V: TRBV28; size: once; J: TRBJ2-1; D: TRBD2; DNA: TGTGCCAGCGATACTAGCGGGAGCTCCTACAATGAGCAGTTCTTC; CDR3: CASDTSGSSYNEQFF
V: TRBV7-2; size: NA; J: TRBJ2-7; D: TRBD1; DNA: TGTGCCAGCAGCTCCGGGACAGGGCTCAACGAGCAGTACTTC; CDR3: CASSSGTGLNEQYF
V: TRBV6-5; size: NA; J: TRBJ1-1; D: TRBD1; DNA: TGTGCCAGCAGCTGGGAACAGGGGGCTAACACTGAAGCTTTCTTT; CDR3: CASSWEQGANTEAFF
V: TRBV15; size: NA; J: TRBJ1-5; D: NA; DNA: TGTGCCACCAGCAGAGATAGTATATATAGCAATCAGCCCCAGCATTTT; CDR3: CATSRDSIYSNQPQHF
V: TRBV18; size: NA; J: TRBJ2-2; D: TRBD1; DNA: TGTGCCAGCTCCCCCGGACAGGGGGGCACCGGGGAGCTGTTTTTT; CDR3: CASSPGQGGTGELFF
V: TRBV4-1; size: NA; J: TRBJ2-7; D: TRBD1; DNA: TGCGCCAGCAGCCATGCTCCGGGACAGGGATTCCACGAGCAGTACTTC; CDR3: CASSHAPGQGFHEQYF
V: TRBV5-1; size: NA; J: TRBJ1-1; D: NA; DNA: TGCGCCAGCAGCTTGGGGGGAGGTAGATACACTGAAGCTTTCTTT; CDR3: CASSLGGGRYTEAFF
V: TRBV19; size: NA; J: TRBJ1-4; D: NA; DNA: TGTGCCACCGCCCGGGGGTATGGTGAAAAACTGTTTTTT; CDR3: CATARGYGEKLFF
V: TRBV13; size: NA; J: TRBJ2-7; D: NA; DNA: TGTGCCAGCAGCCAAATCCTAAACCGGGAGTTCTACGAGCAGTACTTC; CDR3: CASSQILNREFYEQYF
V: TRBV5-1; size: NA; J: TRBJ1-1; D: TRBD1; DNA: TGCGCCAGCAGCTCACAGGGGGCTAACACTGAAGCTTTCTTT; CDR3: CASSSQGANTEAFF
V: TRBV28; size: NA; J: TRBJ1-4; D: TRBD1; DNA: TGTGCCAGCAGTTTACCGACAGGGGCAACTGAAAAACTGTTTTTT; CDR3: CASSLPTGATEKLFF